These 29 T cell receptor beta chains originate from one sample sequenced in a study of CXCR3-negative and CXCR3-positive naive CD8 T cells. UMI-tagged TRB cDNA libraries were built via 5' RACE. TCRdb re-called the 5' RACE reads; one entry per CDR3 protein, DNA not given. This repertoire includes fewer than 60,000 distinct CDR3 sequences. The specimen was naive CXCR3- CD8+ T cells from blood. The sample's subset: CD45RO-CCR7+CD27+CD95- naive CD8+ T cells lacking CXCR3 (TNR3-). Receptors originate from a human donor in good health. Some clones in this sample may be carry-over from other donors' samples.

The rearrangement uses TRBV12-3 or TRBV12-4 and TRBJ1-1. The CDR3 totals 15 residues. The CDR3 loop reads CASSLAPEGATEAFF.

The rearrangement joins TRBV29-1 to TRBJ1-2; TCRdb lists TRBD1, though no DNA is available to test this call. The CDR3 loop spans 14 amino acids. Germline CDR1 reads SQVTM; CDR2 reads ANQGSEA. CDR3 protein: CSVDRGAGMDGYTF. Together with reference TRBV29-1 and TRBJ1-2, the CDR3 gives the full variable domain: SAVISQKPSRDICQRGTSLTIQCQVDSQVTMMFWYRQQPGQSLTLIATANQGSEATYESGFVIDKFPISRPNLTFSTLTVSNMSPEDSSIYLCSVDRGAGMDGYTFGSGTRLTVV.

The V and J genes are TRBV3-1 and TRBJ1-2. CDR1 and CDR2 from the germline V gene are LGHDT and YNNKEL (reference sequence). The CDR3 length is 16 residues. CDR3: CASSQDNWVRDYGYTF.

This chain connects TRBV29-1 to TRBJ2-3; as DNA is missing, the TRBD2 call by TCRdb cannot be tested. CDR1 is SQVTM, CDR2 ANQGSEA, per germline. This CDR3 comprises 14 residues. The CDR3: CSAEGTSGRDTQYF.

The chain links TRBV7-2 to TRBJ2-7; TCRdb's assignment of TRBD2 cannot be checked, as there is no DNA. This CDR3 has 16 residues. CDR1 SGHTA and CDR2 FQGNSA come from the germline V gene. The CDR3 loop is CASSSTASGGVYEQYF.

The CDR3 protein is CASGTKDNEQFF. The chain joins TRBV2 to TRBJ2-1; lacking DNA, the TRBD2 call made by TCRdb goes unchecked. In germline, CDR1 is SNHLY, CDR2 FYNNEI. The CDR3 loop spans 12 amino acids. The variable domain in full, completed from reference TRBV2 and TRBJ2-1, reads EPEVTQTPSHQVTQMGQEVILRCVPISNHLYFYWYRQILGQKVEFLVSFYNNEISEKSEIFDDQFSVERPDGSNFTLKIRSTKLEDSAMYFCASGTKDNEQFFGPGTRLTVL.

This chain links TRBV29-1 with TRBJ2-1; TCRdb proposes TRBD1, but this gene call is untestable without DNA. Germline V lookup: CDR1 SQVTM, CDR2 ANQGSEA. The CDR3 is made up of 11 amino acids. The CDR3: CSVGGSNEQFF.

The chain's CDR3 is CASSTTGKNQPQHF. The V and J genes are TRBV6-4 and TRBJ1-5; with no DNA, the TCRdb D assignment of TRBD1 cannot be verified. The CDR3 loop spans 14 amino acids. In germline, CDR1 is MRHNA, CDR2 SNTAGT.

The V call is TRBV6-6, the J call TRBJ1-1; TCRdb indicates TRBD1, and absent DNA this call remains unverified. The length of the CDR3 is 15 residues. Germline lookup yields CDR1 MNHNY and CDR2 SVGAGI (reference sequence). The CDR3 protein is CASSYPGVMNTEALF.

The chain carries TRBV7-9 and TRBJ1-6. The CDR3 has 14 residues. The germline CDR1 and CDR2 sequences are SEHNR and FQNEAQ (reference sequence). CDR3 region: CASSTNSLVSPLHF.

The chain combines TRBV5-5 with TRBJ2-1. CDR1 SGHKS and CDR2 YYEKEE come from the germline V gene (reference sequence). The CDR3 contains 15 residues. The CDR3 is CASSPDPVSYNEQFF.

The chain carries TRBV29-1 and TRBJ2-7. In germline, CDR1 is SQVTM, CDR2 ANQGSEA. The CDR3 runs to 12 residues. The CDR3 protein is CSVSIERYEQYF.

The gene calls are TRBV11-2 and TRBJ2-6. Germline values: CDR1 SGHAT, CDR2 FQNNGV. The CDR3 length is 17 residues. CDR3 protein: CASSVAWGRAGANVLTF. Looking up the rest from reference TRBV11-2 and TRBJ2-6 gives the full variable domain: EAGVAQSPRYKIIEKRQSVAFWCNPISGHATLYWYQQILGQGPKLLIQFQNNGVVDDSQLPKDRFSAERLKGVDSTLKIQPAKLEDSAVYLCASSVAWGRAGANVLTFGAGSRLTVL.

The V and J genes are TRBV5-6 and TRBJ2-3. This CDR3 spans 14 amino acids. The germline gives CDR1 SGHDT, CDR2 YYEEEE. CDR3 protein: CASSPAGSADTQYF.

The CDR3: CASSVGGGVNQPQHF. The chain couples TRBV9 to TRBJ1-5; without DNA, the TCRdb call of TRBD1 cannot be checked. The V gene's germline CDR1 is SGDLS and CDR2 YYNGEE. This CDR3 is 15 amino acids long.

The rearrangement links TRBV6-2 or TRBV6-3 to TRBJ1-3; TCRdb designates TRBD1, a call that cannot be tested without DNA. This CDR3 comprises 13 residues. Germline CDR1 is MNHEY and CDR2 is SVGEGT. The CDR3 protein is CASRGAPGNTIYF.

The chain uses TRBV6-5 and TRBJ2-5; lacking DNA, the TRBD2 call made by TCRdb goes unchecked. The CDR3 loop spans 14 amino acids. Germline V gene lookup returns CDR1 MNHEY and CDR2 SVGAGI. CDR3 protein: CASSYSGSQETQYF.

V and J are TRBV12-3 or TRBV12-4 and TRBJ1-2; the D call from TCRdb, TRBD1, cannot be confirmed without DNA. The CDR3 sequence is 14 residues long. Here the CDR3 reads CASSLASEGAGYTF.

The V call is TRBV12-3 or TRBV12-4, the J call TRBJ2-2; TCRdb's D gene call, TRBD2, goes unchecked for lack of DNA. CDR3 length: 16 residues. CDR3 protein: CASSSPTSGSTGELFF.

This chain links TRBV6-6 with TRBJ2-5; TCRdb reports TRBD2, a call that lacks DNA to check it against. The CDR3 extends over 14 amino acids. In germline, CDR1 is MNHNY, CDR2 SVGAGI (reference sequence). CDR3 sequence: CASSEREGQETQYF.

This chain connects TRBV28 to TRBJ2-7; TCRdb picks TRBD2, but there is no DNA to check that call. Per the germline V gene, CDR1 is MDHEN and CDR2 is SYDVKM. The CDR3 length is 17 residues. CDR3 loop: CASSRGLAGGQTYEQYF.

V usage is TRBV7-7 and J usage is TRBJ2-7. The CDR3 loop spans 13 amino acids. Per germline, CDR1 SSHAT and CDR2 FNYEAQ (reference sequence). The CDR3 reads CASSLTPLYEQYF.

The CDR3 sequence: CSVEEVDYNEQFF. The chain recombines TRBV29-1 with TRBJ2-1. CDR1 SQVTM and CDR2 ANQGSEA come from the germline V gene. This CDR3 is built from 13 residues.

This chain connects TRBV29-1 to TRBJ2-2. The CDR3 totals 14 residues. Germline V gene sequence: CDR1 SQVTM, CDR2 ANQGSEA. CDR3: CSVVVKPNTGELFF.

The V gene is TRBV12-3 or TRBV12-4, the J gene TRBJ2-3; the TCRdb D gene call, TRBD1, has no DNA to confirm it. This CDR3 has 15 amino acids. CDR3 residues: CASSRWDLVADTQYF.

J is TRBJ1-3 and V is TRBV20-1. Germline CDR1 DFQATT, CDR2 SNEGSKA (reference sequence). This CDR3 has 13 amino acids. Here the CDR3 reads CSARAQTSNTIYF.

CDR3 protein: CASSPRDRAEATEAFF. The chain uses TRBV7-8 and TRBJ1-1; the TCRdb call, TRBD1, lacks DNA for checking. This CDR3 contains 16 residues. CDR1 SGHVS and CDR2 FQNEAQ come from the germline V gene.

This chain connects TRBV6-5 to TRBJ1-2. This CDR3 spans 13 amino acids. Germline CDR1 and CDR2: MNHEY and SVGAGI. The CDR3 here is CASSYSAARGYTF.

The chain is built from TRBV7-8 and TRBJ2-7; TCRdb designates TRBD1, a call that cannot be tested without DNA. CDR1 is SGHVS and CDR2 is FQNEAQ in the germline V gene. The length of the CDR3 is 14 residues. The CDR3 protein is CASSSSPDDYEQYF.